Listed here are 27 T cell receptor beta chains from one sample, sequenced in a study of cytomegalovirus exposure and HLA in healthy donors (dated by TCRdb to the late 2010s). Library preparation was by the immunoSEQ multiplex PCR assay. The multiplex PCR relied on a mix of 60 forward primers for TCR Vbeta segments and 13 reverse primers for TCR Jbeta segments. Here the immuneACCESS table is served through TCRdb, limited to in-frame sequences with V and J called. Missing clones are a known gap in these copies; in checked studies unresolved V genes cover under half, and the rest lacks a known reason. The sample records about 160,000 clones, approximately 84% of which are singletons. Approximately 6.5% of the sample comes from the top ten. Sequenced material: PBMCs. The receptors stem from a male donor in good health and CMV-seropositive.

The CDR3 loop reads CASSGGWASGRTSTDTQYF. CDR3 DNA sequence: TGTGCCAGCAGTGGGGGCTGGGCTAGCGGGAGGACAAGCACAGATACGCAGTATTTT. This chain connects TRBV28 to TRBJ2-3, with TRBD2 matching 11 bases. The germline V gene has CDR1 MDHEN and CDR2 SYDVKM. CDR3 length equals 19 residues. The ends lost 5 bases at V and 0 bases at J; junction bases unmatched: 13.

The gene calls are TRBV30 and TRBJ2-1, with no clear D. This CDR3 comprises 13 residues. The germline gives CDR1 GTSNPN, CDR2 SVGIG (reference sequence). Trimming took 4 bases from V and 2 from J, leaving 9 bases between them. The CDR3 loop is CAWTTDTYNEQFF. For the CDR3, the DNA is TGTGCCTGGACCACTGACACCTACAATGAGCAGTTCTTC.

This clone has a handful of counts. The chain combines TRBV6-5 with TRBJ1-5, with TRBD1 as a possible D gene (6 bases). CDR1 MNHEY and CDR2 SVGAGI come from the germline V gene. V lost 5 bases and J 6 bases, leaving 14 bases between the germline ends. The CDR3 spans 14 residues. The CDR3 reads CASSPKLGGQPQHF. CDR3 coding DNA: TGTGCCAGCAGTCCTAAACTAGGGGGTCAGCCCCAGCATTTT.

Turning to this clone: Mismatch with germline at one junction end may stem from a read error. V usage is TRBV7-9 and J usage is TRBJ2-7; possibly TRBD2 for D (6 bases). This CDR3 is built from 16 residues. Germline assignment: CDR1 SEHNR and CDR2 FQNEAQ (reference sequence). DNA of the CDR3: TGTTCCAGCAGCTTTGTTGCGGGCCCCGGGAGATACGAGCAGTACTTC. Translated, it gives CSSSFVAGPGRYEQYF.

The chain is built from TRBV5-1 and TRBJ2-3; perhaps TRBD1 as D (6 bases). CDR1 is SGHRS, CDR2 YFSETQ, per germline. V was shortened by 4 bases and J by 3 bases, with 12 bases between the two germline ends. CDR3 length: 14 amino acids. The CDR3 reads CASSEQGETDTQYF. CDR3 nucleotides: TGCGCCAGCAGCGAACAGGGCGAGACAGATACGCAGTATTTT.

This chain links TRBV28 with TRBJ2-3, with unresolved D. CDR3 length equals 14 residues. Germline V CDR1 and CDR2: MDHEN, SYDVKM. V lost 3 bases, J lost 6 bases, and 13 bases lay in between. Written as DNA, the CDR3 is TGTGCCAGCAGTTTCGTGGATCTAGGTGATACGCAGTATTTT. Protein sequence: CASSFVDLGDTQYF. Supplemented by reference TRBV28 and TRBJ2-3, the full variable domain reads DVKVTQSSRYLVKRTGEKVFLECVQDMDHENMFWYRQDPGLGLRLIYFSYDVKMKEKGDIPEGYSVSREKKERFSLILESASTNQTSMYLCASSFVDLGDTQYFGPGTRLTVL.

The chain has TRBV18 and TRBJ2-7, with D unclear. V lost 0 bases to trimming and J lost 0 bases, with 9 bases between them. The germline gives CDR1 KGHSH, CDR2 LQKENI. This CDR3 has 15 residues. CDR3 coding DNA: TGTGCCAGCTCACCACCTTCCTTATACTCCTACGAGCAGTACTTC. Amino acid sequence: CASSPPSLYSYEQYF.

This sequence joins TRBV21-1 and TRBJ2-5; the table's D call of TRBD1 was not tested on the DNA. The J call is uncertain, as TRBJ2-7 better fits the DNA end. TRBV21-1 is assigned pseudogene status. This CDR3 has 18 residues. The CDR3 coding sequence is TGTGCCAGCAGCAAAGACGTAGGTGGGACAGACAGCTCCTACGAGCAGTACTTC. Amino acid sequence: CASSKDVGGTDSSYEQYF.

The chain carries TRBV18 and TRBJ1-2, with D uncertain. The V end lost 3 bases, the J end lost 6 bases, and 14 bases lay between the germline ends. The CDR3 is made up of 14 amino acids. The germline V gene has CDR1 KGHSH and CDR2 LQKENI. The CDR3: CASSPLEDSNGYTF. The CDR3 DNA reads TGTGCCAGCTCACCCCTGGAGGATTCGAATGGCTACACCTTC.

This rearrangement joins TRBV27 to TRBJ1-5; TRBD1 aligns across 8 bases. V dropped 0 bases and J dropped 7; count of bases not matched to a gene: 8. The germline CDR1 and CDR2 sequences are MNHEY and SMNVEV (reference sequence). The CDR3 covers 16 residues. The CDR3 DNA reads TGTGCCAGCAGTTTATCTGGCAGGGGGCGCGAGCAGCCCCAGCATTTT. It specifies CASSLSGRGREQPQHF.

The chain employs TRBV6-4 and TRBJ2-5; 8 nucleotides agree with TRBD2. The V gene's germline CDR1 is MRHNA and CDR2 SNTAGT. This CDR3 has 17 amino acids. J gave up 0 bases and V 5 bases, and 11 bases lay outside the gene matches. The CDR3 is CASSLGRSSGYQETQYF. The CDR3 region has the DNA TGTGCCAGCAGTTTAGGCCGGTCTAGCGGGTACCAAGAGACCCAGTACTTC.

Here the CDR3 DNA reads TGTGCCAGTAGTATGGTGTGGGAGAATCAGCCCCAGCATTTT. Translation: CASSMVWENQPQHF. V and J are TRBV19 and TRBJ1-5, with D uncertain. Between the trimmed V and J ends, which lost 3 bases and 4 bases, there was a span of 10 bases. The CDR3 contains 14 residues. Germline CDR1 and CDR2: LNHDA and SQIVND (reference sequence).

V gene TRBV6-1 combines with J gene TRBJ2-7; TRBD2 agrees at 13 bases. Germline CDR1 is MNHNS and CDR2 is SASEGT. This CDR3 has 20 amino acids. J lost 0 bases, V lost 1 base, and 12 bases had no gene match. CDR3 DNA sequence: TGTGCCAGCAGTGAAGATCCCGGACTAGCGGGAGAGCTTATCTCCTACGAGCAGTACTTC. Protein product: CASSEDPGLAGELISYEQYF.

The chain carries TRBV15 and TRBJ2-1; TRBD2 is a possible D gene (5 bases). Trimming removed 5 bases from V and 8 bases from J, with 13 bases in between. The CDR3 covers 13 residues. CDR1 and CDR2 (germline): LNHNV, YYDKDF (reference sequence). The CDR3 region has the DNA TGTGCCACCAGCGTAAACCAGAGGGATGAGCAGTTCTTC. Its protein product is CATSVNQRDEQFF.

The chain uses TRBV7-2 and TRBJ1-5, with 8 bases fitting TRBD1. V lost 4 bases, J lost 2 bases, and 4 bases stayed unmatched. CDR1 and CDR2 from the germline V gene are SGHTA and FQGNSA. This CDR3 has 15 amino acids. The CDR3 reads CASSSQDRGNQPQHF. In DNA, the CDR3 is TGTGCCAGCAGCTCCCAGGACAGGGGCAATCAGCCCCAGCATTTT. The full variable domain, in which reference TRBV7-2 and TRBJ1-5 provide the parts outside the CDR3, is GAGVSQSPSNKVTEKGKDVELRCDPISGHTALYWYRQSLGQGLEFLIYFQGNSAPDKSGLPSDRFSAERTGGSVSTLTIQRTQQEDSAVYLCASSSQDRGNQPQHFGDGTRLSIL.

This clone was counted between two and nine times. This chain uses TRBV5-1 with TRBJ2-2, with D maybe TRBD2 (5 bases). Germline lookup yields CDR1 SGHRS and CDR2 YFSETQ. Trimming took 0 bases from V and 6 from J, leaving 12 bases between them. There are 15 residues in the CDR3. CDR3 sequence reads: CASSLVGLAAGELFF. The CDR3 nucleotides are TGCGCCAGCAGCTTGGTAGGGCTAGCCGCCGGGGAGCTGTTTTTT.

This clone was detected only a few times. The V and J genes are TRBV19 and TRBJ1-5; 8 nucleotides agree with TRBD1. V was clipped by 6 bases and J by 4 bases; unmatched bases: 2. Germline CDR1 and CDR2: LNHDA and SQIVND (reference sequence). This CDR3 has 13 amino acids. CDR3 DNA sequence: TGTGCCAGTAGCCGACAGGGGAATCAGCCCCAGCATTTT. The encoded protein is CASSRQGNQPQHF.

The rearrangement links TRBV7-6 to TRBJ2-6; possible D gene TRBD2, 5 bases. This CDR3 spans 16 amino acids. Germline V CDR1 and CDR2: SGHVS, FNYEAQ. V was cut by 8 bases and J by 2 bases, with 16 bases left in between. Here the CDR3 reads CASGGGVPAGANVLTF. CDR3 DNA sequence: TGTGCCAGCGGCGGAGGAGTTCCGGCTGGGGCCAACGTCCTGACTTTC.

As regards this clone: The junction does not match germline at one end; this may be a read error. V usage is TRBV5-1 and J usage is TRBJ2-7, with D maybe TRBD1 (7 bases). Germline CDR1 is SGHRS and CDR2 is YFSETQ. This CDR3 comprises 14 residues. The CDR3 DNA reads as TGCGCCAGCAGCTTGGGCCAGGGGGGCTACAAGCAGTACTTC. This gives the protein CASSLGQGGYKQYF.

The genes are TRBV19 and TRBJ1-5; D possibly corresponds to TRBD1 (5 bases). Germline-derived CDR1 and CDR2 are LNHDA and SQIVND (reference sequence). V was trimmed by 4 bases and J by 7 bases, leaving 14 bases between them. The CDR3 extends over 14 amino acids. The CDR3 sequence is CASSRGGEDQPQHF. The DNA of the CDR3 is TGTGCCAGTAGTAGGGGAGGGGAGGACCAGCCCCAGCATTTT.

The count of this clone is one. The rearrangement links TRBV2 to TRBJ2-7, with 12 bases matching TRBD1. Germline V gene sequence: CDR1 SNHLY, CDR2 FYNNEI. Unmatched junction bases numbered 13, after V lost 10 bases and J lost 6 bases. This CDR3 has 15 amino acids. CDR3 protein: CATSIKGQGAGEQYF. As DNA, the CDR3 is TGTGCCACCTCCATTAAGGGACAGGGGGCAGGCGAGCAGTACTTC.

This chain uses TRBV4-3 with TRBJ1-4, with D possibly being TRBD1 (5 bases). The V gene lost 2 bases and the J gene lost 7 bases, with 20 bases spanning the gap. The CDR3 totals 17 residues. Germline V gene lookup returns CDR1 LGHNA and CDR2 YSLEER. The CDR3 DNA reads TGCGCCAGCAGCCAAAACGGGGGGGGGTTCCGGGGTGAAAAACTGTTTTTT. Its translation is CASSQNGGGFRGEKLFF.

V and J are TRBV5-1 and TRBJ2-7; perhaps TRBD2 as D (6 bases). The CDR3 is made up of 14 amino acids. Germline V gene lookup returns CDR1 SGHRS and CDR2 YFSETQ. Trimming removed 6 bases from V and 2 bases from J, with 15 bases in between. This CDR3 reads CASILVGTAYEQYF. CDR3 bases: TGCGCCAGCATCCTGGTAGGGACTGCCTACGAGCAGTACTTC.

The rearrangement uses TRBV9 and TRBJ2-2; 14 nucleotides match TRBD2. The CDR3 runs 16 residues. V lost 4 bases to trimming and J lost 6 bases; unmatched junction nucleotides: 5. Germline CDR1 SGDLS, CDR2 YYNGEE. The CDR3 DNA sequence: TGTGCCAGCAGCCCTTCGGGACTAGCGGGAGCCGGGGAGCTGTTTTTT. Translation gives CASSPSGLAGAGELFF.

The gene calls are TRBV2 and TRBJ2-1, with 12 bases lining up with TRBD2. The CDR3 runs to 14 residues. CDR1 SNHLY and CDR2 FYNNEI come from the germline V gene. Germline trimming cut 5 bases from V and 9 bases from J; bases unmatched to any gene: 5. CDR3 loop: CASSPTSGRSEQFF. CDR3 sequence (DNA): TGTGCCAGCAGTCCAACTAGCGGGAGGTCTGAGCAGTTCTTC.

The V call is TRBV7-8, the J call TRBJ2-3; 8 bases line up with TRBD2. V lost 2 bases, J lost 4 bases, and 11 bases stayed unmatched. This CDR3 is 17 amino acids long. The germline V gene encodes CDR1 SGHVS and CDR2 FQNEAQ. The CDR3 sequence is CASSLSISAGASDTQYF. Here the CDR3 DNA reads TGTGCCAGCAGCTTAAGTATATCAGCGGGAGCCTCAGATACGCAGTATTTT.

This chain's CDR3 is CASGLAVAKNIQYF. In DNA, the CDR3 is TGTGCCAGCGGACTAGCGGTAGCCAAAAACATTCAGTACTTC. V and J are TRBV27 and TRBJ2-4; 10 positions agree with TRBD2. This CDR3 has 14 amino acids. Unmatched junction bases numbered 1, after V lost 8 bases and J lost 0 bases. Per germline, CDR1 MNHEY and CDR2 SMNVEV (reference sequence).